This T cell receptor (beta chain) came from a study of cytomegalovirus exposure and HLA in healthy donors. Germline CDR1 reads SGDLS; CDR2 reads YYNGEE. V dropped 4 bases and J dropped 0 bases, with 11 bases sitting between them. The CDR3 runs to 15 residues. A multiplex PCR was run with 60 Vbeta primers and 13 Jbeta primers. The table came from immunoSEQ multiplex PCR; TCRdb's copy has only in-frame clones and leaves some out. The sample records some 200,000 clones, around 83% being singletons. V is TRBV9 and J is TRBJ2-1; D possibly corresponds to TRBD1 (6 bases). The sequence was collected from a man aged 50-60 years in good health and CMV-seronegative. The sequenced sample was PBMCs. In DNA, the CDR3 is TGTGCCAGCAGCTTCACAGGGAGCTCCTACAATGAGCAGTTCTTC. Protein sequence: CASSFTGSSYNEQFF.